This T cell receptor beta chain comes out of a study of T cell responses to AZD1222 COVID-19 vaccine. Study as a whole: Pooling was applied to second doses at about 4 or about 12 weeks.

Turning to this clone: Its antigen is still unknown.

Notes on the study in general: Nearly half of spike-specific TCRs reportedly target variant regions that are unmutated in the B.1.351 and B.1.1.7 variants. Elevations in Spike-specific TCR breadth and depth followed administration of two AZD1222 doses.

Assay: immunoSEQ multiplex PCR; the TCRdb copy retains only in-frame clones and omits some. This sample has over 95,000 clones, with approximately 90% found just once. This TCR was recovered from an adult in good health. The specimen comprised peripheral blood, sampled on day 0 of AZD1222 vaccination.

DNA for the CDR3: TGTGCCAGCAGCCCGGGACAGGGTCGAACTGAAGCTTTCTTT. Translating gives CASSPGQGRTEAFF. The genes are TRBV5-5 and TRBJ1-1; 9 bases match TRBD1. This CDR3 has 14 residues. CDR1 is SGHKS, CDR2 YYEKEE, per germline (reference sequence). V dropped 4 bases and J dropped 5; count of bases not matched to a gene: 6.